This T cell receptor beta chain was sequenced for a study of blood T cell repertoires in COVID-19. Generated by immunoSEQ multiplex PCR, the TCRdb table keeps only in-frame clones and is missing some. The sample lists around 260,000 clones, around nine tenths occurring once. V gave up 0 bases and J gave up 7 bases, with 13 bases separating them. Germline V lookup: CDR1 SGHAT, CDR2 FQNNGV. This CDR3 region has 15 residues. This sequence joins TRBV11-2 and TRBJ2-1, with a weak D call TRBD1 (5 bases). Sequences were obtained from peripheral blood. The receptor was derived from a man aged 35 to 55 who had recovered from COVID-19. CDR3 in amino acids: CASSLEGIPGNEQFF. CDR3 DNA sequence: TGTGCCAGCAGCTTAGAAGGGATTCCAGGGAATGAGCAGTTCTTC.